A selection of T cell receptor beta chains follows, all from one sample in a study of regulatory T cells in long-lasting Graves disease. MiXCR, run by TCRdb on the multiplex PCR reads, gives a single entry per CDR3 protein. The repertoire holds just over 600,000 distinct CDR3 sequences, with about 15% as singletons. The data also belong to a second study, concerning T cells in Graves' hyperthyroidism and ophthalmopathy.

The sequenced sample was peripheral blood mononuclear cells (PBMCs), obtained at new diagnosis, from a patient treated with antithyroid drugs. These receptors were obtained from a woman aged 25 to 39 with Graves disease. Each CDR3 is given with its conserved first and last residue. Clone size is shown for a subset of rows, as once, few, many or a class of expanded clone.

cdr3_length	v_call	clone_size	cdr3_aa
14	TRBV27	NA	CASSNGGGGNEQFF
16	TRBV7-2	many	CASSLVSGRQGGEQFF
14	TRBV6-5	many	CASSYSTGTYGYTF
21	TRBV7-2	NA	CASSLYAPGLAGVSGANVLTF
15	TRBV7-9	NA	CASSFPGDSYNEQFF
15	TRBV20-1	few	CSARDISGSQETQYF
16	TRBV19	few	CASSTRQVIMNTEAFF
18	TRBV20-1	many	CSARAGGGGSISYNEQFF
11	TRBV11-2	many	CASSLDQTQYF
17	TRBV28	NA	CASSLGGTSGRVNTQYF
15	TRBV6-2/TRBV6-3	NA	CASLSPSGGYNEQFF
17	TRBV27	many	CASSLYAATFSNYGYTF
12	TRBV7-9	many	CASQDTSYGYTF
12	TRBV29-1	NA	CSVRTGTGEQYF
15	TRBV6-5	NA	CASSYSLSHNEKLFF
14	TRBV20-1	NA	CSAPSGLTNQPQHF
16	TRBV15	many	CATSRDDGGAYQPQHF
12	TRBV28	many	CASVKGNQPQHF
12	TRBV10-2	many	CASRDGGTEAFF
13	TRBV20-1	NA	CSALSGPSYEQYF
16	TRBV6-1	many	CASSEHWPEFNQPQHF
12	TRBV29-1	few	CSTGQGGGGYTF
16	TRBV20-1	few	CSARGLAGETYNEQFF
15	TRBV29-1	many	CSVEDAPGASYGYTF
18	TRBV18	NA	CASSPRLAGDTNTGELFF
15	TRBV7-9	few	CASSGQGLFTGELFF
15	TRBV30	NA	CAWITRRGKQETQYF
15	TRBV7-6	NA	CASSLFSSENTEAFF
17	TRBV5-8	few	CASSRGQVISGANVLTF
16	TRBV15	many	CATSRDTGSNYNEQFF
14	TRBV3-1	NA	CASSQFGTGYEQYF
13	TRBV29-1	many	CSVGFVASETQYF
16	TRBV11-2	many	CASSLGGTASSYEQYF
14	TRBV5-1	many	CASSSNRGEDTQYF
14	TRBV6-1	few	CAASGPNHNSPLHF
13	TRBV27	many	CASSLQGVGGYTF
14	TRBV28	few	CASSRTGSSDTQYF
13	TRBV10-3	few	CASRQGMGNEQFF
15	TRBV19	NA	CASSMSGRNYNEQFF
14	TRBV5-1	NA	CASSSSGQGTQLFF
15	TRBV20-1	NA	CSARAGGWVTGELFF
15	TRBV9	few	CASGQGAGVGEKLFF
19	TRBV19	NA	CASSRGTGGAGRHYNEQFF
15	TRBV18	few	CASSLIRQGSYEQYF
15	TRBV18	NA	CASSPANTPGNTIYF
14	TRBV19	few	CASSIEPFAGEQFF
15	TRBV5-1	NA	CASSDPQGGNYGYTF
15	TRBV19	NA	CASSIGHSDQETQYF